This T cell receptor (beta chain) was sequenced for a study of cytomegalovirus exposure and HLA in healthy donors (TCRdb year 2017). With respect to the entire study: In an earlier analysis of around 540 of the donors, around 300 Gb of sequence data and 90 million to 120 million unique TCR beta sequences from roughly 200 million T cells were reported. Using immunosequencing, the study profiled T cell repertoires from roughly 650 subjects and related those repertoires to cytomegalovirus serostatus. Rather than drawing on any new phenotypic data, the later analysis identified candidate immune exposures from TCR beta sequences and the way those sequences occurred across donors. Among about 400 genotyped donors of the cohort, an average of around 240,000 unique TCR beta nucleotide sequences was sequenced per donor, of which approximately 19% were non-productive. The study combined high-throughput TCR immunosequencing, statistical association of individual TCRs with disease status, and machine learning to predict cytomegalovirus infection status. An early release that covered around 590 HLA-typed donors contained around 300 gigabases of sequencing data and about 84 million unique TCR sequences. Alongside the repertoire data, information on donor age, sex, ethnicity and CMV serostatus was compiled. To decide whether each TCR beta V gene segment behaved as functional or pseudogenic, an earlier analysis of 587 of the donors relied on high-throughput TCR beta sequencing. Genome-wide SNP genotypes for about 65% of the 666 donors were used in a later genetic analysis, which treated that subset as a discovery cohort. The study aimed to test whether cataloging public T cell receptors could reveal signatures of past pathogen exposure. Of the roughly 390 genotyped donors, about 80% fell in the genetic ancestry cluster associated with self-reported Caucasian donors. The number of typed donors differed by locus: about 620-630 for A, B, C, DRB1 and DQB1; 522 for DQA1; over 600 for DPA1; and 400 to 480 for DPB1. In a later analysis, previously published TCR beta repertoires from more than 500 donors were re-analyzed and high-resolution HLA genotyping was added so that TCR occurrence patterns could be studied. Besides the first cohort of approximately 670 subjects, a separate validation cohort made up of roughly 130 different subjects was used. HLA typing included class I and class II loci at four-digit resolution. A few DR-DQ haplotypes were treated as single units for association and clustering because of strong linkage in the cohort. All discovery cohort repertoires had been generated on a single sequencing platform.

The cohort consisted of 670 or so healthy bone marrow donors. At the time of sampling, every cohort member was nominally healthy, though immune exposures that went unrecorded were likely present. The donor tested CMV seronegative and was one of the 352 seronegative cohort members. Each donor provided a peripheral blood sample, and peripheral blood mononuclear cells were used for TCR beta sequencing. The Qiagen DNeasy Blood Extraction Kit was used to extract genomic DNA from the blood cell samples. Overall study results and their limits: Most TCR sequences were seen in very few donors, while some public TCRs were found in many individuals. A cluster of highly shared sequence variants was judged likely to represent a technical artifact of the sequencing pipeline. Broadly in line with IMGT annotations, most TCR beta V segments showed up in productive rearrangements about 87% or about 30% of the time in an earlier analysis of about 500 of the donors. The presence/absence analyses assumed that sequencing depth was roughly uniform across donors, and that assumption may not be true. Some IMGT-functional V segments, including TRBV6-2 and TRBV6-3, could not be distinguished by the 87-base-pair reads and were therefore excluded. In a later analysis, HLA-associated TCR beta chains showed more clonal expansion and lower generation probabilities than non-associated chains that were equally common. A further reported finding was that TCR beta sequences accurately predicted the HLA-A and HLA-B alleles for most subjects in the first cohort. Because counts were too low, under 20 rarely observed V segments, including chromosome 9 orphons, were left out of the earlier analysis of 587 of the donors. The authors suggested that the approach could potentially be generalized to other disease states and immunological phenotypes. At a false discovery rate of 0.05, a later analysis linked some 17,000 TCR beta sequences to specific HLA alleles. In a later analysis, most CMV-associated TCR beta chains were found to appear HLA-restricted, with HLA associations seemingly driven largely by CMV exposure. In a later genetic analysis, a missense DCLRE1C variant was associated with V-gene and J-gene trimming of TCR beta chains, and the association was replicated in an independent cohort. The only immune exposure information available for the cohort was CMV serostatus. In a later analysis, several top co-occurrence clusters were reported to appear linked to parvovirus B19, influenza, CMV and Epstein-Barr virus. In vitro tests confirmed that a few of the cytomegalovirus-associated TCR beta chains recognize cytomegalovirus antigens. A later analysis found that TCR association rates varied across HLA loci, with DRB1 alleles showing the most associated TCRs and HLA-C alleles the fewest. In a later genetic analysis, fewer N-insertions in productive TCRs were reported among donors in an Asian-associated ancestry cluster than the roughly 700-donor mean. When HLA alleles, especially DR and DQ, strongly co-occurred, attributing TCR associations to individual alleles was difficult. Linkage disequilibrium might explain the correlated functional status among segregating V segments, but an unknown experimental factor could not be excluded. The classifier was reported to diagnose cytomegalovirus status with high specificity and sensitivity in both the original and validation cohorts. In this cohort, only TCR beta chains were sequenced, and detectable features were limited by the absence of alpha or paired-chain data. Because HLA typing was missing for some donors at each locus, association tests included only the typed subset. In the study, 150 to 200 TCR beta chains were listed as associated with cytomegalovirus.

V loses 6 bases, J loses 5 bases, and the germline ends lie 10 bases apart. CDR1 and CDR2 were assigned from the germline V gene as MNHNS and SASEGT. The CDR3 spans 13 residues, from the cysteine through the phenylalanine. The only DNA kept is the CDR3, 39 bases in frame from the first base. Turning to this clone: Its antigen is currently not known. No base qualities exist here, and no much larger clone lies one base off it.

Libraries were prepared through the immunoSEQ multiplex PCR assay. For the multiplex PCR, a mixture combining 60 forward primers for TCR Vbeta segments and 13 reverse primers for TCR Jbeta segments was used. The CDR3 region of rearranged TCR beta genes was amplified from genomic DNA with a multiplex PCR assay. On the Illumina HiSeq System, the amplified TCR beta libraries were sequenced as 87-base-pair reads. The original pipeline was this. A later analysis counted 65 million to 90 million unique TCR beta chains across the 670 or so repertoires, and approximately 11 million of these chains were shared by at least two donors. A nearest-neighbor algorithm error-corrected the raw reads and collapsed the reads into unique sequences, merging closely related sequences to remove PCR and sequencing errors. Alignment of CDR3 sequences to IMGT reference sequences was used to assign V, D and J gene segments. Each retained sequence needed at least a six-nucleotide match to both a V gene segment and a J gene segment. A rearrangement counted as productive if the CDR3 had no stop codons and remained in frame with V and J, and every other rearrangement counted as non-productive. CDR3 was defined according to IMGT convention as the region running from the second conserved V-encoded cysteine to the conserved J-encoded phenylalanine. The earlier analysis of 550 to 650 of the donors excluded any sequence lacking an unambiguous match to a single V gene segment. An earlier analysis of several hundred of the donors called V segments functional above 56.7% productive rearrangements and segregating when the between-donor standard deviation exceeded 5%. A statistical classification framework was developed to diagnose cytomegalovirus status using the catalog of TCR beta chain sequences. In a later analysis, V and J genes were assigned by comparing TCR nucleotide sequences against IMGT/GENE-DB human TR gene sequences. In a later analysis, CDR3 sequences and most-parsimonious VDJ recombination scenarios were assigned using the TCRdist pipeline. In a later analysis, every TCR beta chain was defined by the combination of its CDR3 amino acid sequence and its V-gene family, and reads without a unique V-gene family were dropped. To address suspected cross-contamination and a sequencing artifact, a later analysis removed approximately 600 highly shared, low-generation-probability nucleotide sequences. In a later analysis, a clonal expansion index was calculated for each public chain from normalized within-repertoire ranks of inferred template counts. A later analysis computed generation probabilities with a VDJ recombination model fitted to out-of-frame rearrangements, and checked the results against IGoR. In a later analysis, TCR-TCR, TCR-HLA and TCR-CMV co-occurrence was scored with hypergeometric tests, and a repertoire-size bias correction was applied to TCR pairs. To estimate false discovery rates, a later analysis permuted the HLA or CMV assignments 20 times. In a later analysis, co-occurring TCRs were grouped using DBSCAN, and TCRdist sequence similarity was added for clustering within HLA-allele-positive subsets. Repertoires with fewer than 30,000 or more than 120,000 public chains were left out of co-occurrence clustering, as were five repertoires with anomalous nucleotide sharing. Imported from immuneACCESS, the table was reduced by TCRdb to in-frame sequences with V and J called. These copies leave out some clones; in studies compared against another copy, an unresolved V gene accounts for under half, and the cause of the remainder is not known. V and J calls and clone size are those listed in that table; D and trimming were worked out from the DNA. The sample contains about 130,000 clones, approximately 71% of them found a single time. Clones ranked in the top ten supply about 1% of the sample.

The V and J genes are TRBV6-1 and TRBJ2-2; a tentative D call is TRBD1 (6 bases match). The sample was PBMCs. The sequence was obtained from a woman in her sixties or seventies in good health and CMV-seronegative. At the DNA level, the sequence is TGTGCCAGCAGGCCGACAGGTACCGGGGAGCTGTTTTTT. Translated, it gives CASRPTGTGELFF.